This T cell receptor (beta chain) comes out of a study of shared clonotypes between healthy human individuals. General study results and limits: Sequencing depth was expected to affect clonotype sharing among donors. Larger richness was generally estimated for naive than memory subsets.

The assay ran at deep level. Generated by immunoSEQ multiplex PCR, the TCRdb table keeps only in-frame clones and is missing some. This table holds some 2,500,000 clones, over 85% found once. The donors were adults (healthy and HIV-negative) with no recent acute infections or vaccinations. V was pared by 5 bases and J by 1 base, with 7 bases between. CDR3 length: 13 residues. In germline, CDR1 is MNHEY, CDR2 SVGAGI. Remarks on this clone: As yet, its antigen is unknown.

Sequences were obtained from naive CD4+ T cells from PBMCs. Subset given: CD45RA+ positively selected. This TCR was sampled from a man in his late teens or twenties in good health. Some clones in this sample may be carry-over from other donors' samples. The chain links TRBV6-5 to TRBJ2-3; a weak D match, TRBD2 (5 bases). In DNA form, the CDR3 reads TGTGCCAGCAGTCAAGCGGGCACAGATACGCAGTATTTT. Protein product: CASSQAGTDTQYF.